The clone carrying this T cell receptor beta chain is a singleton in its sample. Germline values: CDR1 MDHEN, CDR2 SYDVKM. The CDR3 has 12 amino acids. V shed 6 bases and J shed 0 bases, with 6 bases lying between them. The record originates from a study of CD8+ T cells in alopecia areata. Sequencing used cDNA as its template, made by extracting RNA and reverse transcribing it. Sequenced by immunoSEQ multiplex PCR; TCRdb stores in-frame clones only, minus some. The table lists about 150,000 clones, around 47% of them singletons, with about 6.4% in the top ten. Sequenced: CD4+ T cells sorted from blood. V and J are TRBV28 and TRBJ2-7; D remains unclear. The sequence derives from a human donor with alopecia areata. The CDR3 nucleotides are TGTGCCAGCAGGGGCAACTCCTACGAGCAGTACTTC. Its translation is CASRGNSYEQYF.